Below, one T cell receptor (beta chain) is given with its context. Its target is unknown. The germline gene is not matched at one end of the junction; a read error may be the cause. The data were obtained in a study of tumor-infiltrating lymphocytes in primary liver carcinoma. A constant-region primer primed TCR beta cDNA synthesis from around 500 ng of total RNA. Investigators got TCR beta libraries out of three nested multiplex PCR rounds, done with slightly modified ARM-PCR. For approximately 11 cycles apiece, the opening two PCR rounds ran with TRBV1-TRBV30 forward primers and a C-beta reverse primer. Using its own MiXCR run on the multiplex PCR reads, TCRdb lists one record per CDR3 protein. The sample yields around 190,000 distinct CDR3 sequences, over 80% seen once. Investigators took RNA and DNA out together from roughly 21-30 mg of unsorted bulk tissue. General observations from the study: Tumor region pairs showed greater overlap than either tumor-adjacent or tumor-blood pairs did.

CDR1 is MNHNS and CDR2 is SASEGT in the germline V gene. The CDR3 is 9 amino acids. The source of this sequence is a man aged 40-49 years with primary liver carcinoma and hepatitis B virus infection. Specimen: tumor tissue from primary liver carcinoma. The V and J genes are TRBV6-1 and TRBJ1-2; 7 bases line up with TRBD1. The chain's CDR3 is CPSDRENTF. Written as DNA, the CDR3 is TGTCCCAGCGACAGGGAGAACACCTTC.